The clone carrying this T cell receptor (beta chain) was counted at least ten times. Its antigen is not identified. CDR3 length: 15 residues. Per germline, CDR1 SGHNT and CDR2 YENEEA. With V trimmed by 5 bases and J by 3 bases, 4 bases remained unmatched. This entry comes from a study of early T cells in non-severe SARS-CoV-2 infection. Study-wide context: With bulk RNA from unsorted whole blood as input, sequencing yielded unpaired chains. Overall study findings and caveats: VDJdb matching, biased toward anti-spike CD8 responses, missed private and CD4 specificities.

Unique molecular identifiers were attached to individual cDNA molecules. TCRdb redid the calling of the 5' RACE reads with MiXCR, one entry per CDR3 protein. The sample has fewer than 40,000 distinct CDR3 sequences, 5.5% to 7% seen once. The chain has TRBV11-3 and TRBJ2-2; 9 bases fit TRBD1. The sample was whole blood. The sequence came from an adult who was a healthcare worker with PCR-confirmed SARS-CoV-2 infection or an uninfected control (not recorded which). This CDR3 is CASSRRQGDTGELFF. CDR3 bases: TGTGCCAGCAGCCGCAGACAGGGGGACACCGGGGAGCTGTTTTTT.